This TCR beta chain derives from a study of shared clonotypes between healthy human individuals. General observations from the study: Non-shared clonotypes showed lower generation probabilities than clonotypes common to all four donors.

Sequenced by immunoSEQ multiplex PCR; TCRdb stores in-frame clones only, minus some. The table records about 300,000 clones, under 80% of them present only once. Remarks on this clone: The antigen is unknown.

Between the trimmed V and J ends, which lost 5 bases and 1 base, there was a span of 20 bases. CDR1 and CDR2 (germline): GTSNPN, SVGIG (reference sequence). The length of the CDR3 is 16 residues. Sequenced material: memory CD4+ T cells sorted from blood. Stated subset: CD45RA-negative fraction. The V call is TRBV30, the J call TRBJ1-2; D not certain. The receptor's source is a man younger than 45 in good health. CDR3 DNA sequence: TGTGCCTGGTCAAACCCGAGCCGACGGGGTAACTATGGCTACACCTTC. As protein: CAWSNPSRRGNYGYTF.